The 4 T cell receptor beta chains given below trace back to one sample, sequenced in a study of T cells in Graves' hyperthyroidism and ophthalmopathy. Amplification yielded TCR beta CDR3 regions, with RNA transcripts as the source. TCR CDR3 underwent first-round RT-PCR with the HTBI primer set. TCRdb redid the calling of the multiplex PCR reads with MiXCR, one entry per CDR3 protein. The sample holds over 650,000 distinct CDR3 sequences; just under 45% are singletons and the top ten take 6.5% to 9%. Sequencing was done on a sample of peripheral blood or thyroid tissue (not recorded which). Receptors originate from an adult man with Graves' disease, either hyperthyroidism or ophthalmopathy (not recorded which).

This clonotype appeared a few times. The DNA for the CDR3 is TGTGCCTGGAGAGCCGGGACAGTTTATGGCTACACCTTC. Its translation is CAWRAGTVYGYTF. The chain joins TRBV30 to TRBJ1-2, with TRBD1 matching 7 bases. The CDR3 consists of 13 residues. Germline V gives CDR1 GTSNPN, CDR2 SVGIG (reference sequence). Trimming removed 3 bases from V and 5 bases from J; junction bases left unmatched: 6.

J is TRBJ2-1 and V is TRBV29-1; D unclear. The CDR3 is 13 residues long. CDR1 and CDR2 from the germline V gene are SQVTM and ANQGSEA. Trimming pared 4 bases from V and 3 bases from J, leaving 10 bases between. The CDR3 DNA is TGCAGCGTTGTGGGTTCTTACTACAATGAGCAGTTCTTC. This codes for CSVVGSYYNEQFF.

This clonotype occurred many times. V and J are TRBV20-1 and TRBJ1-2; 7 positions match TRBD1. This CDR3 has 12 residues. Germline V gene sequence: CDR1 DFQATT, CDR2 SNEGSKA (reference sequence). V shed 3 bases and J 6 bases; nucleotides not matched to a gene: 4. CDR3 sequence: CSARTGRDGYTF. DNA of the CDR3: TGCAGTGCTAGGACAGGGCGGGATGGCTACACCTTC.

This clonotype was detected many times. The CDR3 DNA is TGTGCCAGCAGGGGGACAGGGCTGCAGGGCTACACCTTC. Translating it yields CASRGTGLQGYTF. This chain joins TRBV2 and TRBJ1-2; 9 bases line up with TRBD1. The V segment lost 6 bases and the J segment 8 bases; nucleotides outside the gene matches: 7. Germline values: CDR1 SNHLY, CDR2 FYNNEI. The CDR3 length is 13 residues.